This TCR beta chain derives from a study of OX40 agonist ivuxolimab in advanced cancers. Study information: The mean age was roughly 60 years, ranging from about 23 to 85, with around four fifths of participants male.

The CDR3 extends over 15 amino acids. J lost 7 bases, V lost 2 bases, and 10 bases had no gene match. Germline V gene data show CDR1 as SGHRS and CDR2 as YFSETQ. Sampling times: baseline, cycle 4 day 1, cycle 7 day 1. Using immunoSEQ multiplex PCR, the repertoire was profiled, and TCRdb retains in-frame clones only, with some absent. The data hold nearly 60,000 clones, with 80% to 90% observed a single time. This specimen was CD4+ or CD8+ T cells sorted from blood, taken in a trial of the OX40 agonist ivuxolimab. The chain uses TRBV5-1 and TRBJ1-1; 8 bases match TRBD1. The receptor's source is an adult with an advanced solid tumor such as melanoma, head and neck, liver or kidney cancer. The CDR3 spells CASSLRTGQGLEAFF. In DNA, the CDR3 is TGCGCCAGCAGCTTAAGGACAGGACAGGGACTTGAAGCTTTCTTT.